This paragraph reports one T cell receptor (beta chain). Its target is not known. The PCR ran on 60 Vbeta and 13 Jbeta primers. The repertoire was sequenced with immunoSEQ multiplex PCR; TCRdb's copy has only in-frame clones and lacks some. The sample consists of roughly 120,000 clones, 75% to 85% of them appearing once. This sample was taken from a study of cytomegalovirus exposure and HLA in healthy donors. The study's findings and limits: A later analysis showed that HLA-associated TCR beta chains had undergone more clonal expansion than equally common others.

V lost 0 bases and J 7 bases, leaving 11 bases between the germline ends. CDR1 SGHDT and CDR2 YYEEEE come from the germline V gene. The CDR3 sequence is 13 residues long. V gene TRBV5-6 combines with J gene TRBJ2-7; D might be TRBD1 (5 bases). Material: PBMCs. This clonotype originated in a woman between 18 and 30 years old in good health and CMV-seropositive. The CDR3 region has the DNA TGTGCCAGCAGCTTGGGGACACCTTGGGAGCAGTACTTC. Its translation: CASSLGTPWEQYF.